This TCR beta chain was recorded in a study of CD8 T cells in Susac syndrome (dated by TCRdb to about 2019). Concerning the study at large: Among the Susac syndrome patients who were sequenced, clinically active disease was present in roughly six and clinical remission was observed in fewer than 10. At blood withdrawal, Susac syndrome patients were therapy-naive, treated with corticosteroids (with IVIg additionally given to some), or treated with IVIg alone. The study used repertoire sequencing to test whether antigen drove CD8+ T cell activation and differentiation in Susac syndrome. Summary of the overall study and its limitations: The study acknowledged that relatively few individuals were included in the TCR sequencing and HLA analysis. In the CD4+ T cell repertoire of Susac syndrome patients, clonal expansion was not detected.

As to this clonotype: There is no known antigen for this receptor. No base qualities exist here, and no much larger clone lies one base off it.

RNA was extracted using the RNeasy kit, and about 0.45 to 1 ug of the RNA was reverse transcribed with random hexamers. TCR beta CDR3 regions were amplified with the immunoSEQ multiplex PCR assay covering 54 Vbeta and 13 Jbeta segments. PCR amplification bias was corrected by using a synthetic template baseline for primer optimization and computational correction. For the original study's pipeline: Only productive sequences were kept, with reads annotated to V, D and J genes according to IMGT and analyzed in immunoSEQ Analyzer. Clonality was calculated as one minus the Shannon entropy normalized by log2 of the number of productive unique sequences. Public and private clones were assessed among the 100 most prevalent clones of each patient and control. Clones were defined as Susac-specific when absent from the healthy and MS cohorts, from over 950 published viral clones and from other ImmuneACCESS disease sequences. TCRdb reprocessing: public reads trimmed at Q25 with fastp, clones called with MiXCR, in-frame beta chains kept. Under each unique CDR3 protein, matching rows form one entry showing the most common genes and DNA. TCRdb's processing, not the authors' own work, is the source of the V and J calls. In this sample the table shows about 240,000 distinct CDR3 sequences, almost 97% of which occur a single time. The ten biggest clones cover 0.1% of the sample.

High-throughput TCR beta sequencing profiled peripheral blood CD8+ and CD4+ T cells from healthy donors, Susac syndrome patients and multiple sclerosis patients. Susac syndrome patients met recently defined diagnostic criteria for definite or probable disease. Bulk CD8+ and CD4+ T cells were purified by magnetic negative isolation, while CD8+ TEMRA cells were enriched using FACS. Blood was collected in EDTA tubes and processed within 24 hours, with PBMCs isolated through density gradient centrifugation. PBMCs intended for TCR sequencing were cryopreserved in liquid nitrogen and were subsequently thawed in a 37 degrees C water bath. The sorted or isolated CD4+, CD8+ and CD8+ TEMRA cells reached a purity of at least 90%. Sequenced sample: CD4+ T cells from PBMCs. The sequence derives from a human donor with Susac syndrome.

The sequenced DNA: TGCAGTGCTAGAGATGGGGGGTCCTACAATGAGCAGTTCTTC. It specifies CSARDGGSYNEQFF. Rearrangement joined TRBV20-1 to TRBJ2-1; the D segment could be TRBD2, given 6 matching bases. The CDR3 starts with the cysteine, ends with the phenylalanine, and has 14 residues. Only the CDR3 part of the read is kept: 42 bases, read in frame from the first base. According to the germline V gene (reference sequence), CDR1 reads DFQATT and CDR2 reads SNEGSKA. Cut back by 0 bases and 1 base, the V and J ends lie 7 bases apart.